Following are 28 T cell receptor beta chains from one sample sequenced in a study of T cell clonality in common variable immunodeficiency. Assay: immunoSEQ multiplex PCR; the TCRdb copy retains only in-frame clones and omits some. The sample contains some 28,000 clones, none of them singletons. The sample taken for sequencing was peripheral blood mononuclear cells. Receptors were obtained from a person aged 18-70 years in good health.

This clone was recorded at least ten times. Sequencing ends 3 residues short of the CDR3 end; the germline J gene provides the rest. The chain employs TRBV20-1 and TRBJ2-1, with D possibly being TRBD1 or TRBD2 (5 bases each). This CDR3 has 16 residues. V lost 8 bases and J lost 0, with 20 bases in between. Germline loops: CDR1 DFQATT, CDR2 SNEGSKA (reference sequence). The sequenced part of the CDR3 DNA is TGCAGTCCACGAGGGGTCGGGCTGGTCTCCTACAATGAG. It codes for CSPRGVGLVSYNE. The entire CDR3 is CSPRGVGLVSYNEQFF.

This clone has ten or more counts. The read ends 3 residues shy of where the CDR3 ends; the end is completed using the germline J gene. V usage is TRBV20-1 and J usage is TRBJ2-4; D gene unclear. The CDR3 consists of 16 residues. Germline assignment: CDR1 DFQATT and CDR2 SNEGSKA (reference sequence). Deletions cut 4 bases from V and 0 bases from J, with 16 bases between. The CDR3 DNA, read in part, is TGCAGTGCTACCCCCGCGGCAGCTAAAGCCAAAAACATT. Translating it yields CSATPAAAKAKNI. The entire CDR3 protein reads CSATPAAAKAKNIQYF.

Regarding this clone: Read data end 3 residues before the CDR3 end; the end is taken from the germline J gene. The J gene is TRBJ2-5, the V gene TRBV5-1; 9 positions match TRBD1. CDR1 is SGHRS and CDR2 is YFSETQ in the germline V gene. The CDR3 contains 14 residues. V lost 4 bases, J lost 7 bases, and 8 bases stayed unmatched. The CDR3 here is CASSQGQGLVTQYF. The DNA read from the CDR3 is TGCGCCAGCAGCCAGGGACAGGGATTAGTGACC.

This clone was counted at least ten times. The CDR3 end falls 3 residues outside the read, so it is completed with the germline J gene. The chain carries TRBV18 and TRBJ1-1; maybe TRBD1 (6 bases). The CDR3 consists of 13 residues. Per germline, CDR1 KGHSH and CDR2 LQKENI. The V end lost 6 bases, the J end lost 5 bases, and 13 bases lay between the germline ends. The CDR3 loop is CASSPEQGTEAFF. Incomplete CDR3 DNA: TGTGCCAGCTCGCCGGAACAGGGAACTGAA.

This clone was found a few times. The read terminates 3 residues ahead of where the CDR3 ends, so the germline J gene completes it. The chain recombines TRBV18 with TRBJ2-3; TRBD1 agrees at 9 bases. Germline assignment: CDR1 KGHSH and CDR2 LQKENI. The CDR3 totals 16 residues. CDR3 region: CASSPGQGTTAEPQYF. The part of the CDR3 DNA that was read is TGTGCCAGCTCACCGGGACAGGGTACAACAGCAGAGCCG.

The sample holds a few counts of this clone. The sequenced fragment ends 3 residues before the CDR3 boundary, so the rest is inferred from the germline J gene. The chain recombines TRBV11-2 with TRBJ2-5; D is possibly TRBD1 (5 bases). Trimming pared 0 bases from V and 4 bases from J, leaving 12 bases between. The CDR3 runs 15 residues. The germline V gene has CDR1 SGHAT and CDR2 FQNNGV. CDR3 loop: CASSLDGASGETQYF. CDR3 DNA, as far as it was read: TGTGCCAGCAGCTTAGATGGGGCCTCTGGAGAGACC.

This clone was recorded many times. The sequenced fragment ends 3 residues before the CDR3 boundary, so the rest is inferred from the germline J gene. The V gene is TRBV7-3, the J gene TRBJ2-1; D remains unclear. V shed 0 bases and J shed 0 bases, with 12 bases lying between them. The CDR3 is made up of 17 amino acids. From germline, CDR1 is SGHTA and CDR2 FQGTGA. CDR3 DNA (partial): TGTGCCAGCAGCTTAACGTTCCTGGCTAGCTCCTACAATGAG. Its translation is CASSLTFLASSYNE. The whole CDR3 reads CASSLTFLASSYNEQFF.

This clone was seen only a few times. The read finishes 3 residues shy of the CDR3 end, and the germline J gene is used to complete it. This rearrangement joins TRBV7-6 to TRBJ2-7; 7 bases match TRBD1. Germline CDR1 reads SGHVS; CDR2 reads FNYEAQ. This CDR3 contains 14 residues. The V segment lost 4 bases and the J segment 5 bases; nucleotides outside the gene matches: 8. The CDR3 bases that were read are TGTGCCAGCAGCTCCCGACAGGGCCCCCACGAG. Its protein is CASSSRQGPHE. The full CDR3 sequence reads CASSSRQGPHEQYF.

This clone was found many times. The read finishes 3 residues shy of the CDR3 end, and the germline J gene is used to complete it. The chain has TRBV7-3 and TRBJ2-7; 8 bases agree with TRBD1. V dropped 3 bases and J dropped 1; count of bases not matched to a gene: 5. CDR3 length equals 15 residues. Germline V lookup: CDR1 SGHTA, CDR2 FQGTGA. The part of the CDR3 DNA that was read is TGTGCCAGCAGCTTTGGACAGGGCCCATCCTACGAG. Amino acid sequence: CASSFGQGPSYE. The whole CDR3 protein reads CASSFGQGPSYEQYF.

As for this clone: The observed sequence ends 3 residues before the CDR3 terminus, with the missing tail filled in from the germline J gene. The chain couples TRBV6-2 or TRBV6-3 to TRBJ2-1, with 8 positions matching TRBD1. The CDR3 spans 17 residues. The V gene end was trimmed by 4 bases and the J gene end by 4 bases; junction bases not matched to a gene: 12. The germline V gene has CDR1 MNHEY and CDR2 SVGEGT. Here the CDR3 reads CASSSPSRGRNYNEQFF. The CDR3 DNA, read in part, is TGTGCCAGCAGTTCCCCATCCAGGGGGCGAAATTACAATGAG.

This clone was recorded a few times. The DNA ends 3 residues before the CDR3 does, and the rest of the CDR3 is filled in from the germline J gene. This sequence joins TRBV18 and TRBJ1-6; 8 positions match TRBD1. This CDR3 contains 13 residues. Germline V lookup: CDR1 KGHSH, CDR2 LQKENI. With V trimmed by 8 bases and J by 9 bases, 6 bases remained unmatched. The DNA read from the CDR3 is TGTGCCAGCACGGGACAGGCTTTTTCACCC. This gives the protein CASTGQAFSP. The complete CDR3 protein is CASTGQAFSPLHF.

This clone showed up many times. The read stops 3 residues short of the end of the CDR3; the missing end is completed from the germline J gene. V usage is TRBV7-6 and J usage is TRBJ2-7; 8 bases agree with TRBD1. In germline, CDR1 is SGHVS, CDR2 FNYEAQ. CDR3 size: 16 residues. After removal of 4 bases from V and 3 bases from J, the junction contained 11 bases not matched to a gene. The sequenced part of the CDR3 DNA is TGTGCCAGCAGCTCAGACCTCGGGACAGGAGGCTACGAG. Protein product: CASSSDLGTGGYE. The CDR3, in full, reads CASSSDLGTGGYEQYF.

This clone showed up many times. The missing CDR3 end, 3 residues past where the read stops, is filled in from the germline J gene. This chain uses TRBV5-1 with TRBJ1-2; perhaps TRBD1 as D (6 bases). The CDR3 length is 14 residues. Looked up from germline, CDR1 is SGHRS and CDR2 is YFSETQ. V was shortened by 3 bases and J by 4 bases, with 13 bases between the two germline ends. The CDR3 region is CASSYTQGGYGYTF. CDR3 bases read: TGCGCCAGCAGCTACACACAGGGTGGCTATGGC.

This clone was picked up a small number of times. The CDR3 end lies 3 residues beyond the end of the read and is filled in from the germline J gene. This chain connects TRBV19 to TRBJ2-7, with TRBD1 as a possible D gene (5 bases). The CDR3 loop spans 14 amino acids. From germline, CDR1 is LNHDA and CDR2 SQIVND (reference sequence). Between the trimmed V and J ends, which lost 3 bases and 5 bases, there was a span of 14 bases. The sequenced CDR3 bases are TGTGCCAGTAGTATGTGGGGCCGGTCCGACGAG. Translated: CASSMWGRSDE. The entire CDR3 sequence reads CASSMWGRSDEQYF.

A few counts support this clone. CDR3 bases read: TGTGCCAGTAGTATATCAGGACAGGGACCCTATGGC. Translation: CASSISGQGPYG. The whole CDR3 region reads CASSISGQGPYGYTF. The chain recombines TRBV19 with TRBJ1-2, with 8 bases matching TRBD1. The CDR3 extends 3 residues past the end of the read, so its final part is completed from the germline J gene. Germline V gene data show CDR1 as LNHDA and CDR2 as SQIVND (reference sequence). The length of the CDR3 is 15 residues. V gave up 2 bases and J gave up 4 bases; unmatched junction bases: 6.

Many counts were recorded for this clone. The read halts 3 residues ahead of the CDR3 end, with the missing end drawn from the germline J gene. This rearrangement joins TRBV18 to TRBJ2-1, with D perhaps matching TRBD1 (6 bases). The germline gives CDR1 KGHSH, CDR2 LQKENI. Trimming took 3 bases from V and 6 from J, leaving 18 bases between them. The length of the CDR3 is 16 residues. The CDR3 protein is CASSPGENRARNEQFF. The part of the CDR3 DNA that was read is TGTGCCAGCTCACCTGGCGAGAACAGGGCACGCAATGAG.

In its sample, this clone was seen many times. CDR3 DNA, as far as it was read: TGTGCCTGGGGGGGCCAGATGGGGGCTGGGCCC. This gives the protein CAWGGQMGAGP. The whole CDR3 region reads CAWGGQMGAGPQHF. V and J are TRBV30 and TRBJ1-5; weak D call: TRBD1 (6 bases). From the germline J gene comes the end of the CDR3, since the read stops 3 residues before it. CDR3 length equals 14 residues. The germline V gene encodes CDR1 GTSNPN and CDR2 SVGIG (reference sequence). V dropped 5 bases and J dropped 9 bases, with 20 bases sitting between them.

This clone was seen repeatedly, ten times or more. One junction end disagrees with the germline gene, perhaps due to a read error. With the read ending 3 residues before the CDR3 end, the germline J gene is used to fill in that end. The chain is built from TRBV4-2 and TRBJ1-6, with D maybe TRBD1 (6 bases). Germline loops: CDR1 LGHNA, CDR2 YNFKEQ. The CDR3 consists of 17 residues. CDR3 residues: CASSQPLSGGFISPLHF. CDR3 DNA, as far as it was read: TGCGCCAGCAGCCAACCGCTAAGCGGGGGCTTTATTTCACCC.

Here the CDR3 reads CASSFTGDNEQFF. CDR3 bases read: TGTGCCAGCAGCTTTACAGGTGACAATGAG. The chain has TRBV11-2 and TRBJ2-1, with D maybe TRBD1 (5 bases). The DNA ends 3 residues before the CDR3 does, and the rest of the CDR3 is filled in from the germline J gene. V was clipped by 3 bases and J by 5 bases, with 8 bases between them. The V gene's germline CDR1 is SGHAT and CDR2 FQNNGV. The CDR3 covers 13 residues.

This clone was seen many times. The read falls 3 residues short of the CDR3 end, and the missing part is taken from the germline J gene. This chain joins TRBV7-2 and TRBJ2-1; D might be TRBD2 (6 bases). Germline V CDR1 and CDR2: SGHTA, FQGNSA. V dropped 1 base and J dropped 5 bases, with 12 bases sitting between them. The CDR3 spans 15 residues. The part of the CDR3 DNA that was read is TGTGCCAGCAGCTTAGGGCGGGGCTTCGACAATGAG. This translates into CASSLGRGFDNE. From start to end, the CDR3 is CASSLGRGFDNEQFF.

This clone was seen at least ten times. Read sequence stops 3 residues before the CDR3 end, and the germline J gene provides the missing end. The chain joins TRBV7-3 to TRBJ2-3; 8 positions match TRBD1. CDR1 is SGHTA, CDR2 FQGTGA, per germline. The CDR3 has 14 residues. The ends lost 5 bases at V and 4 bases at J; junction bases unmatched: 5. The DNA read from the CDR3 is TGTGCCAGCAGCCAGGACAGGGAGTCAGATACG. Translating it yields CASSQDRESDT. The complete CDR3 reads CASSQDRESDTQYF. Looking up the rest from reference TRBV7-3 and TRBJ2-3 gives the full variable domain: GAGVSQTPSNKVTEKGKYVELRCDPISGHTALYWYRQSLGQGPEFLIYFQGTGAADDSGLPNDRFFAVRPEGSVSTLKIQRTERGDSAVYLCASSQDRESDTQYFGPGTRLTVL.

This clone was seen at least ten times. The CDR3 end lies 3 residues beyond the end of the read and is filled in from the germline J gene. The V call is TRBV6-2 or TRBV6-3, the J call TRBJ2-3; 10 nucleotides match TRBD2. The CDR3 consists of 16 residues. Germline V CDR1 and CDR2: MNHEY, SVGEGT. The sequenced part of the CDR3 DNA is TGTGCCAGCAGCACAACCCTAGCGGGGGTTTTGGAGACG. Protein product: CASSTTLAGVLET. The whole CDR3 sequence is CASSTTLAGVLETQYF.

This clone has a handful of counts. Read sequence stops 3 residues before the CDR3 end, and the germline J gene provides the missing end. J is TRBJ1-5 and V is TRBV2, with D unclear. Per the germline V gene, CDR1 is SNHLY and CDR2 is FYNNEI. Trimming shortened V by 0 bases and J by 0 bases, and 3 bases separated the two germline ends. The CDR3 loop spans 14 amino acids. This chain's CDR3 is CASSEAYSNQPQHF. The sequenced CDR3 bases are TGTGCCAGCAGTGAAGCCTATAGCAATCAGCCC. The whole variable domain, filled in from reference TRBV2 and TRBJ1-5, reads EPEVTQTPSHQVTQMGQEVILRCVPISNHLYFYWYRQILGQKVEFLVSFYNNEISEKSEIFDDQFSVERPDGSNFTLKIRSTKLEDSAMYFCASSEAYSNQPQHFGDGTRLSIL.

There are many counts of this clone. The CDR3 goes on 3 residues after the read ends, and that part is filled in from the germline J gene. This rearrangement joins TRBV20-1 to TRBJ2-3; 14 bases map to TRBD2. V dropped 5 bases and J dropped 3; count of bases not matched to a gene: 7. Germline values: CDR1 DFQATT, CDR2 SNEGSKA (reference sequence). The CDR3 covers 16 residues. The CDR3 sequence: CSAQGLAGDETDTQYF. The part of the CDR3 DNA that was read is TGCAGTGCTCAGGGACTAGCGGGGGATGAGACAGATACG.

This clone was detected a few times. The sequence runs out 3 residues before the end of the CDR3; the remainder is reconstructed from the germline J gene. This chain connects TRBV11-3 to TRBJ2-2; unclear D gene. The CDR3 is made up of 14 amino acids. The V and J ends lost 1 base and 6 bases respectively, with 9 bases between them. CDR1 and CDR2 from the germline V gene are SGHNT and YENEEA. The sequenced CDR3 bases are TGTGCCAGCAGCTTAGGAGTAGCCCCCGGGGAG. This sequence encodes CASSLGVAPGE. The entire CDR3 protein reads CASSLGVAPGELFF.

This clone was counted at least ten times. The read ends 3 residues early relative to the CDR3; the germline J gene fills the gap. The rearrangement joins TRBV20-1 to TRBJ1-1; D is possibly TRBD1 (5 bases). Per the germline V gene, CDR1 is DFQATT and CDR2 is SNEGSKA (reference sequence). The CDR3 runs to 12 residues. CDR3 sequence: CSATGGISEAFF. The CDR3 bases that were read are TGCAGTGCCACGGGGGGGATTTCGGAA.

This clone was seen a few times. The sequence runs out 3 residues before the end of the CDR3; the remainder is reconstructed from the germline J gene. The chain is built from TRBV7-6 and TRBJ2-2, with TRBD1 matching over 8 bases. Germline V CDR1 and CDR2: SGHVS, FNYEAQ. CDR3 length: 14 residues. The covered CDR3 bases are TGTGCCAGCAGCTTAGGGACAGGGCATGAAAAG. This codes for CASSLGTGHEK. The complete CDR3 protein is CASSLGTGHEKLFF.

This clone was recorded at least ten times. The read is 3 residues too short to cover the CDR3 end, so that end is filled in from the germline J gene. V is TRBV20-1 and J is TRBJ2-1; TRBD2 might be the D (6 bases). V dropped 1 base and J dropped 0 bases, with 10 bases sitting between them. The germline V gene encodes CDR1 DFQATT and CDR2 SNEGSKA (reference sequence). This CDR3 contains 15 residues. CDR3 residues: CSARASGLSYNEQFF. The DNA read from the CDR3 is TGCAGTGCTAGAGCCTCGGGACTCTCCTACAATGAG.